This T cell receptor beta chain comes out of a study of blood T cell repertoires in COVID-19. Study-level background: PBMCs, B-cell-depleted T cells, or T cells were the source of the cDNA or gDNA that made up the material.

As handled by the study authors: For nucleated cells, counts were estimated from reference gene primer amplification. Sequenced by immunoSEQ multiplex PCR; TCRdb stores in-frame clones only, minus some. The V and J calls and clone size are taken from that table; D and trimming were inferred from the DNA. The table shows 150,000 to 200,000 clones, with more than 80% occurring only once. V lost 4 bases and J lost 7, with 13 bases in between. This CDR3 has 14 amino acids. From germline, CDR1 is MNHEY and CDR2 SMNVEV (reference sequence). This TCR came from a woman aged 55-69 years with COVID-19, enrolled during active disease. The chain combines TRBV27 with TRBJ1-4; a possible D gene is TRBD1 (6 bases). Sequencing input: peripheral blood. The CDR3 nucleotides read TGTGCCAGCAGTTCAGGGGTGGTGGGTGAAAAACTGTTTTTT. It codes for CASSSGVVGEKLFF.